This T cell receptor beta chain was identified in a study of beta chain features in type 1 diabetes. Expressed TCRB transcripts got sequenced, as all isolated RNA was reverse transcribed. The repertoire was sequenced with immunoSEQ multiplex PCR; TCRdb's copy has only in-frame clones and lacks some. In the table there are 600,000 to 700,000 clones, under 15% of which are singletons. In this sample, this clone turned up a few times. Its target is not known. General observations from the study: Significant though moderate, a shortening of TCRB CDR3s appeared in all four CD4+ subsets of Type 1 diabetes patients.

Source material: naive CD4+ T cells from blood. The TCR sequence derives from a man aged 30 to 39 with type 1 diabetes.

Here the CDR3 DNA reads TGTGCCAGCAGCGCGGGACAGAGTAACACTGAAGCTTTCTTT. Residues: CASSAGQSNTEAFF. V usage is TRBV5-4 and J usage is TRBJ1-1, with TRBD1 matching over 7 bases. The germline CDR1 and CDR2 sequences are SGHNT and YYREEE (reference sequence). This CDR3 is built from 14 residues. V shed 4 bases, J shed 2 bases, and the junction held 5 bases outside the gene matches.